Following are 4 T cell receptor beta chains from one sample sequenced in a study of a mutant IDH1 vaccine in newly diagnosed glioma. Documented time point: week 35, safety follow-up. In the vaccine, a single dose held 300 ug of the mutant IDH1 20-mer peptide, along with topical imiquimod. Their antigen targets remain unknown. Clones were read by immunoSEQ multiplex PCR, and TCRdb kept only the in-frame ones, dropping some. The data show about 32,000 clones, about 80% seen once. Sample: PBMCs, taken from a glioma patient whose treatment included an IDH1 peptide vaccine. These receptors all stem from a woman between 40 and 55 years old with glioma.

This sequence joins TRBV11-2 and TRBJ1-2; 7 bases match TRBD1. V shed 5 bases and J 13 bases; nucleotides not matched to a gene: 7. This CDR3 region has 11 residues. CDR1 is SGHAT, CDR2 FQNNGV, per germline. The CDR3 region has the DNA TGTGCCAGCAGCCGACAGGGAGTTCTCACCTTC. Its protein is CASSRQGVLTF.

The CDR3 DNA sequence: TGCACCAGTTTAACCCCCTACGAGCAGTACTTC. It yields the protein CTSLTPYEQYF. The chain uses TRBV1 and TRBJ2-7. TRBV1 is flagged as a pseudogene. The CDR3 has 11 residues.

V usage is TRBV7-2 and J usage is TRBJ1-1, with a tentative D call TRBD1 (6 bases). The germline V and J ends were trimmed by 3 bases and 1 base, with 6 bases remaining between them. CDR3 size: 13 residues. Germline loops: CDR1 SGHTA, CDR2 FQGNSA. The CDR3 DNA is TGTGCCAGCAGCTTCAGGGGGAACACTGAAGCTTTCTTT. It translates to CASSFRGNTEAFF.

The J gene is TRBJ2-1, the V gene TRBV5-6; possibly TRBD2 for D (6 bases). The CDR3 is made up of 14 amino acids. Germline CDR1 is SGHDT and CDR2 is YYEEEE. V was clipped by 4 bases and J by 6 bases, with 14 bases between them. The CDR3 loop reads CASSRSGPLNEQFF. The DNA of the CDR3 is TGTGCCAGCAGCCGGAGCGGGCCCCTCAATGAGCAGTTCTTC.